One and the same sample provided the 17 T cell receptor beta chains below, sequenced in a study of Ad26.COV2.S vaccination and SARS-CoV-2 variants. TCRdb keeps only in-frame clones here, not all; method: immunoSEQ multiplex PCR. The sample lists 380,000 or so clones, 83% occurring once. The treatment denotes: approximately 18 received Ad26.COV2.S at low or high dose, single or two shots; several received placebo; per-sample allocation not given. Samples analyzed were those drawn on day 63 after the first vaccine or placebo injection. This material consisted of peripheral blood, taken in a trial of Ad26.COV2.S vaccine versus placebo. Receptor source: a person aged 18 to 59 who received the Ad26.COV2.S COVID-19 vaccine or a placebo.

The CDR3 DNA reads TGTGCCAGCAGCGGTAACAGGGAGGCCACTGAAGCTTTCTTT. Translating gives CASSGNREATEAFF. The chain couples TRBV2 to TRBJ1-1; D is perhaps TRBD1 (6 bases). The ends were cut back, 6 bases at V and 4 bases at J, with 15 bases in the middle. Per germline, CDR1 SNHLY and CDR2 FYNNEI. CDR3 length: 14 amino acids. Full variable domain (outside the CDR3, taken from reference TRBV2 and TRBJ1-1): EPEVTQTPSHQVTQMGQEVILRCVPISNHLYFYWYRQILGQKVEFLVSFYNNEISEKSEIFDDQFSVERPDGSNFTLKIRSTKLEDSAMYFCASSGNREATEAFFGQGTRLTVV.

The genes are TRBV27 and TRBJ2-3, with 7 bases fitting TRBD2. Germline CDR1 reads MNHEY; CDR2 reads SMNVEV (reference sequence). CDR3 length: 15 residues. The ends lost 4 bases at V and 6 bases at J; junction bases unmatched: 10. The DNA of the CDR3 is TGTGCCAGCAGTTCCGGGGGGTCCCTCCCTGATACGCAGTATTTT. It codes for CASSSGGSLPDTQYF.

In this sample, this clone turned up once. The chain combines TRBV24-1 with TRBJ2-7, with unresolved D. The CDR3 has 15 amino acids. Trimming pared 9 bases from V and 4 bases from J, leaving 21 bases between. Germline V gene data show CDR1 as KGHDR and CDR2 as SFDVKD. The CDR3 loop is CATAITEETYYEQYF. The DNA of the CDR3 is TGTGCCACCGCGATAACGGAAGAGACCTATTACGAGCAGTACTTC.

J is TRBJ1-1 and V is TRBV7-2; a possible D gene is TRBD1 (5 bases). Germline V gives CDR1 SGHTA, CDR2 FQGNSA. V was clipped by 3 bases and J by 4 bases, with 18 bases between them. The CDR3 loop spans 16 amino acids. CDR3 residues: CASSFFQGTLVTEAFF. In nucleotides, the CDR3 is TGTGCCAGCAGCTTTTTTCAAGGGACGCTGGTCACTGAAGCTTTCTTT.

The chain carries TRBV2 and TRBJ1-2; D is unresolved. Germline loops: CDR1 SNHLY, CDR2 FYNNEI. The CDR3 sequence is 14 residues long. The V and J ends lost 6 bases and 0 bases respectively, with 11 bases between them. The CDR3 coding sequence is TGTGCCAGCAGGGAAAGGACGGCTAACTATGGCTACACCTTC. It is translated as CASRERTANYGYTF.

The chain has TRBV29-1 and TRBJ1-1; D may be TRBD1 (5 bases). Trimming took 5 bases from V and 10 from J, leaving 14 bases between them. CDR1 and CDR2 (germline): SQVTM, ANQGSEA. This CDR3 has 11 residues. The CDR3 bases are TGCAGCGTTCTACGGCCTAGGGGAGCTTTCTTT. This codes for CSVLRPRGAFF.

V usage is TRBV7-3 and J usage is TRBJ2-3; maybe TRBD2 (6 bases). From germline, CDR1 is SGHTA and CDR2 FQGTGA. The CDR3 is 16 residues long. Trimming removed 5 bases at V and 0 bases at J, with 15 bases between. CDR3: CASSPGLPPSTDTQYF. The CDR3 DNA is TGTGCCAGCAGCCCGGGACTTCCCCCTAGCACAGATACGCAGTATTTT.

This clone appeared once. The CDR3 sequence is CASSRDRVGNEQFF. In nucleotides, the CDR3 is TGTGCCAGCAGCCGGGACAGGGTAGGCAATGAGCAGTTCTTC. The chain joins TRBV7-9 to TRBJ2-1; 9 nucleotides align to TRBD1. V lost 5 bases, J lost 6 bases, and 5 bases stayed unmatched. The CDR3 is made up of 14 amino acids. CDR1 and CDR2 from the germline V gene are SEHNR and FQNEAQ (reference sequence).

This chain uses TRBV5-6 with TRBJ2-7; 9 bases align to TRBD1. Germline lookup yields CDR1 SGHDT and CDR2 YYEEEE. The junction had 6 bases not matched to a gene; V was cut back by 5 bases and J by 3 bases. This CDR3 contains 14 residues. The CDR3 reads CASSPGTGFYEQYF. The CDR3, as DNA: TGTGCCAGCAGTCCCGGGACAGGGTTCTACGAGCAGTACTTC.

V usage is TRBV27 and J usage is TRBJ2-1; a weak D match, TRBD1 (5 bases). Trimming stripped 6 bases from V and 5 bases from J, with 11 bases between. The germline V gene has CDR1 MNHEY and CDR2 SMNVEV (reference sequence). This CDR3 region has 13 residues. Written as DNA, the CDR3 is TGTGCCAGCAGCCGAAGGGGTAACAATGAGCAGTTCTTC. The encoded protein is CASSRRGNNEQFF.

The DNA for the CDR3 is TGTGCCAGCAGCCCCCCTAGCTGGGGATACAATGAGCAGTTCTTC. This codes for CASSPPSWGYNEQFF. This chain links TRBV9 with TRBJ2-1; possibly TRBD2 for D (5 bases). The CDR3 is 15 residues long. With 4 bases removed from V and 4 bases from J, the gap between germline ends came to 15 bases. Germline V gives CDR1 SGDLS, CDR2 YYNGEE.

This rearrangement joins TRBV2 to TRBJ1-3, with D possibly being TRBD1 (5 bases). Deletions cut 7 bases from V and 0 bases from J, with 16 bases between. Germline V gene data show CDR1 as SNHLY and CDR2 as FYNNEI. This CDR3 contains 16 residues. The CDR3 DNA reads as TGTGCCAGCAAGGTTGAGGGGACGGTCTCTGGAAACACCATATATTTT. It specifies CASKVEGTVSGNTIYF.

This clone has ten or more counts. DNA of the CDR3: TGTGCCATAATGGACGGGATAGGAGTCGGCGAAGCTTTCTTT. Translation gives CAIMDGIGVGEAFF. The rearrangement links TRBV10-3 to TRBJ1-1, with no clear D. The CDR3 contains 14 residues. Germline CDR1 reads ENHRY; CDR2 reads SYGVKD. Trimming left V 9 bases short and J 8 bases short, with 22 bases between.

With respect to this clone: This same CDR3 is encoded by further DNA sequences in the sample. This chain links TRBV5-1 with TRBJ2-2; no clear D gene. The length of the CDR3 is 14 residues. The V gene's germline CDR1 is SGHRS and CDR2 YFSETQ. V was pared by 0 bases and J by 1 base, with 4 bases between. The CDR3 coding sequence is TGCGCCAGCAGCTTGGGCCAGAACACCGGGGAGCTGTTTTTT. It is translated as CASSLGQNTGELFF.

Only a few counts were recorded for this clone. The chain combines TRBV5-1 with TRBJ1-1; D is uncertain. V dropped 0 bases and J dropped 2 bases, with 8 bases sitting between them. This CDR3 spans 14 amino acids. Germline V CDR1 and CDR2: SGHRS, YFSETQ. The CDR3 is CASSLGSVNTEAFF. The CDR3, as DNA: TGCGCCAGCAGCTTGGGGTCGGTCAACACTGAAGCTTTCTTT.

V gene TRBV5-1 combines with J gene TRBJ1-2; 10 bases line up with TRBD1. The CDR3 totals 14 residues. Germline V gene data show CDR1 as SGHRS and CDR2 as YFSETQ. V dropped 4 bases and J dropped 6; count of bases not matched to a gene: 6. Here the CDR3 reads CASSMQTGGDGYTF. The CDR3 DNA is TGCGCCAGCAGCATGCAGACAGGGGGCGATGGCTACACCTTC.

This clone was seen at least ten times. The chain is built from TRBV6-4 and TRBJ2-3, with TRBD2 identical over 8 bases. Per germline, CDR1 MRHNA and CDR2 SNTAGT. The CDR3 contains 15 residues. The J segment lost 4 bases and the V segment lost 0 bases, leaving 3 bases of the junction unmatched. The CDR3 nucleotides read TGTGCCAGCAGTGACTCAGCTAGCGGGTCAGATACGCAGTATTTT. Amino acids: CASSDSASGSDTQYF.